This T cell receptor beta chain originates from a study of patients and donors after allogeneic stem cell transplantation. TCRdb analysed the RT-PCR reads with MiXCR anew, one entry per CDR3 protein. The data contain approximately 150,000 distinct CDR3 sequences, roughly 30% of them singletons. V was pared by 10 bases and J by 6 bases, with 5 bases of the junction left unmatched. Per germline, CDR1 MNHEY and CDR2 SVGAGI. The CDR3 length is 13 residues. The V call is TRBV6-5, the J call TRBJ1-6, with 8 bases matching TRBD1. The specimen was blood, either unsorted or a sorted T cell fraction (not recorded which). This clonotype was obtained from a human donor who was either an allogeneic HSCT recipient or a stem cell or donor lymphocyte infusion donor (not recorded which). It is not recorded whose cells these are; they may come from a transplant donor. In nucleotides, the CDR3 is TGTGCCACCAGGACAGGGATTAATTCACCCCTCCACTTT. It specifies CATRTGINSPLHF.